This TCR beta chain derives from a study of regulatory T cells in long-lasting Graves disease. The CDR3 is 14 residues long. Looked up from germline, CDR1 is SEHNR and CDR2 is FQNEAQ (reference sequence). Trimming removed 3 bases at V and 7 bases at J, with 13 bases between. According to the study, TCR beta libraries were built with iRepertoire HTBI primers and CDR3-region Arm-PCR. TCRdb ran MiXCR on the multiplex PCR reads and lists one entry per CDR3 protein. The sample holds some 330,000 distinct CDR3 sequences, over 9.5% seen once. Time point of the sample: newly diagnosed GD, antithyroid drugs for less than 3 months. RNA extracted from PBMCs served as the sequencing template. This clonotype has ten or more counts. The sample also formed part of further work on T cells in Graves' hyperthyroidism and ophthalmopathy. That paper states: Stability of Graves' hyperthyroidism was defined as absent ophthalmopathy progression within 18 months.

The rearrangement uses TRBV7-9 and TRBJ2-1; D assignment may be TRBD1 or TRBD2 (5 bases each). The starting material was peripheral blood mononuclear cells (PBMCs), obtained at new diagnosis, from a patient treated with antithyroid drugs. The clonotype was recovered from a woman aged 18-29 years with Graves disease. The DNA for the CDR3 is TGTGCCAGCAGCTTCGACAGAGGGTTTAATGAGCAGTTCTTC. Residues: CASSFDRGFNEQFF.